This T cell receptor (beta chain) was observed in a study of human T cells and chemical hapten exposure. As to time point: pre-sensitization, week 0. The treatment is: therapeutic diphenylcyclopropenone sensitization with weekly scalp DPC. The CDR3 runs to 16 residues. V lost 0 bases to trimming and J lost 3 bases, with 15 bases between them. Germline CDR1 LNHNV, CDR2 YYDKDF (reference sequence). Each CDR3 protein gets one entry after TCRdb re-called the RACE reads with MiXCR. The sample consists of 280,000 or so distinct CDR3 sequences, around 7.7% of them appearing once. The source material was whole blood, sampled in connection with sensitization to the hapten diphenylcyclopropenone (DPC). This chain joins TRBV15 and TRBJ2-7; D not resolved. This TCR came from a man in his late teens or twenties with alopecia areata. Some clones in this sample may be carry-over from other donors' samples. CDR3 coding DNA: TGTGCCACCAGCAGAGATTGGGGTGGGCACTACTACGAGCAGTACTTC. Translating gives CATSRDWGGHYYEQYF.